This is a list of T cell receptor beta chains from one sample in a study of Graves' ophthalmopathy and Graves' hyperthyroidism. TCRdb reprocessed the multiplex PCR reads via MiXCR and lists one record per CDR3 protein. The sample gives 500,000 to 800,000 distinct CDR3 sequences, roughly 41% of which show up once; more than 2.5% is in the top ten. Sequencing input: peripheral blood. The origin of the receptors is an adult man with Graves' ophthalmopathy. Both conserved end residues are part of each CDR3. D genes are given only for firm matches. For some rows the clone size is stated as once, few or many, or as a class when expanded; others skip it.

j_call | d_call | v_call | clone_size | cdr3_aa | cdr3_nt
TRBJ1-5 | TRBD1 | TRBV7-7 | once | CARPTGTGGGQPQHF | TGTGCTAGACCAACCGGGACAGGGGGGGGTCAGCCCCAGCATTTT
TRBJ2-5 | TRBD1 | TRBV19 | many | CASSARTGSVETQYF | TGTGCCAGTAGTGCGAGGACAGGGTCGGTAGAGACCCAGTACTTC
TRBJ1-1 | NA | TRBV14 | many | CASSLNSRAPLNTEAFF | TGTGCCAGCAGCCTCAACTCCAGGGCGCCCTTGAACACTGAAGCTTTCTTT
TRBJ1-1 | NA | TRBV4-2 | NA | CASSQYRGNTEAFF | TGTGCCAGCAGCCAATACCGGGGGAACACTGAAGCTTTCTTT
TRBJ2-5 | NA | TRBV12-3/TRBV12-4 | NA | CASSYLVDYQPQYF | TGTGCCAGCAGTTACTTGGTAGATTATCAGCCCCAGTACTTC
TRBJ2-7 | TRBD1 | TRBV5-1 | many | CASSWGQSSYEQYF | TGCGCCAGCAGCTGGGGACAGAGCTCCTACGAGCAGTACTTC
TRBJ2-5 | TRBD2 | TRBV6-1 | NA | CASGLAGIGGETQYF | TGTGCCAGTGGACTAGCGGGAATAGGCGGAGAGACCCAGTACTTC
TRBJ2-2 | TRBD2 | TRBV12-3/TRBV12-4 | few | CASSLGRGRAAGELFF | TGTGCCAGCAGTTTAGGACGCGGGAGGGCCGCCGGGGAGCTGTTTTTT
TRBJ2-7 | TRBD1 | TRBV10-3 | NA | CASSYGGRQGDSVQYF | TGTGCCAGCAGTTACGGGGGAAGACAGGGGGATAGTGTGCAGTACTTC
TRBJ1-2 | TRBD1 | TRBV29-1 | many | CSAQGGLTTNYGYTF | TGCAGCGCTCAGGGGGGACTCACGACTAACTATGGCTACACCTTC
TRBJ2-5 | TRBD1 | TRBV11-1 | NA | CASSLFTGQGASETQYF | TGTGCCAGCAGCTTATTCACCGGACAGGGGGCCTCAGAGACCCAGTACTTC
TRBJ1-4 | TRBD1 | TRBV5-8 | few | CASSRGQGREKLFF | TGTGCCAGCAGCAGGGGACAGGGGAGGGAAAAACTGTTTTTT
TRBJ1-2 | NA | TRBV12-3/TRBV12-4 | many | CASSYRAANYGYTF | TGTGCCAGCAGTTACAGGGCAGCTAACTATGGCTACACCTTC
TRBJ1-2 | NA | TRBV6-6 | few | CASRRADNYGYTF | TGTGCCAGCAGGAGGGCCGATAACTATGGCTACACCTTC
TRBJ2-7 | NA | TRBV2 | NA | CASSYAGTDHSYEQYF | TGTGCCAGCAGTTACGCGGGGACAGACCACTCCTACGAGCAGTACTTC
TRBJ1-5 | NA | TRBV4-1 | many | CASSQGPASNQPQHF | TGCGCCAGCAGCCAAGGTCCGGCTAGCAATCAGCCCCAGCATTTT
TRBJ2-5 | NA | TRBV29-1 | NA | CSLGEGRETQYF | TGCAGCTTGGGAGAGGGCCGGGAGACCCAGTACTTC
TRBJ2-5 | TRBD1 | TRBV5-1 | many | CASSLGDRREETQYF | TGCGCCAGCAGCTTGGGGGACAGAAGGGAAGAGACCCAGTACTTC
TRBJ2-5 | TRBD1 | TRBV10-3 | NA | CAISESGQGEETQYF | TGTGCCATCAGTGAGTCGGGACAGGGTGAGGAGACCCAGTACTTC
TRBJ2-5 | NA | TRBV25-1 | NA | CASSEQGTYGQETQYF | TGTGCCAGCAGTGAACAGGGGACCTATGGCCAAGAGACCCAGTACTTC
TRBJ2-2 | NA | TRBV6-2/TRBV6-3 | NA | CASIATPGAGELFF | TGTGCCAGTATTGCAACCCCGGGGGCCGGGGAGCTGTTTTTT
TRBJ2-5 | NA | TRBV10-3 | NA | CAISEAGQYF | TGTGCCATCAGTGAGGCGGGACAGTACTTC
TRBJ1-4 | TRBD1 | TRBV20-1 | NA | CSASTGLRREKLFF | TGCAGTGCTTCGACAGGGCTCAGACGGGAAAAACTGTTTTTT
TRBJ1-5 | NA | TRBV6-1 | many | CASSEAWGNQPQHF | TGTGCCAGCAGTGAAGCATGGGGGAATCAGCCCCAGCATTTT
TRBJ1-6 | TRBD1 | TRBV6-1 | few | CASSPAGTGIHF | TGTGCCAGCAGTCCGGCCGGGACAGGCATCCACTTT
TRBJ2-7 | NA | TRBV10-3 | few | CASSSEGAAYEQYF | TGTGCCAGCAGTTCGGAGGGAGCTGCCTACGAGCAGTACTTC
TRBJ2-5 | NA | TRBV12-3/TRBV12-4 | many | CASSPPRMLREETQYF | TGTGCCAGCAGTCCGCCAAGGATGTTGCGGGAAGAGACCCAGTACTTC
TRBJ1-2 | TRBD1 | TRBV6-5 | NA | CASSSRQGDYGYTF | TGTGCCAGCAGTTCCCGACAGGGTGACTATGGCTACACCTTC
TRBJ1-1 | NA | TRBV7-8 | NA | CASSQRGGFTEAFF | TGTGCCAGCAGCCAAAGGGGCGGGTTCACTGAAGCTTTCTTT
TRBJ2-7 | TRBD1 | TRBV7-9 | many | CASSLPGTGGVYEQYF | TGTGCCAGCAGCTTACCCGGGACAGGGGGGGTCTACGAGCAGTACTTC
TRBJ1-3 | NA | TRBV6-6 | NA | CASGYTSSGNTIYF | TGTGCCAGCGGTTACACGAGCTCTGGAAACACCATATATTTT
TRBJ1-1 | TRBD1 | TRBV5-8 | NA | CASSVPGQLLLGTEAFF | TGTGCCAGCAGCGTACCGGGACAGTTACTTTTAGGCACTGAAGCTTTCTTT